The clone carrying this TCR beta chain was seen many times. Its antigen is not known. The data originate from a study of neurological immune-mediated disorders. Study outcomes and limitations: On phylogenetic grouping, the repertoires of 18 of 34 multiple sclerosis patients fell within one related-CDR3 cluster, constituting a possible signature.

Each CDR3 protein is one row after TCRdb ran MiXCR on the 5' RACE reads. Seen here are more than 20,000 distinct CDR3 sequences, 2% to 3% observed once, and the top ten hold around 2.5%. The source of this sequence is a woman in her forties or fifties with multiple sclerosis. The sample was PBMCs.

CDR3 protein: CASKDRGGNQPQHF. In DNA, the CDR3 is TGTGCCAGCAAGGACAGGGGTGGCAATCAGCCCCAGCATTTT. The chain uses TRBV2 and TRBJ1-5, with 9 positions matching TRBD1. The CDR3 has 14 amino acids. The V gene end was trimmed by 7 bases and the J gene end by 2 bases; junction bases not matched to a gene: 3. Germline CDR1 and CDR2: SNHLY and FYNNEI.